These T cell receptor beta chains were read from a single sample in a study of blood T cell repertoires in COVID-19. Some clones are missing from TCRdb's copy, which holds only in-frame ones; the method was immunoSEQ multiplex PCR. The sample yields under 90,000 clones, over 70% seen once. The sequencing input was peripheral blood. Every receptor here comes from a man aged 50 or older with active or convalescent COVID-19. Each CDR3 is given with its conserved first and last residue. The order of the fields is V gene, J gene, CDR3 protein.

>TRBV5-1|TRBJ2-3
CASSGRDREDTQYF
>TRBV10-3|TRBJ2-1
CAISELLGRRSYNEQFF
>TRBV19|TRBJ2-7
CASSTHRVHEQYF
>TRBV3-1/TRBV3-2|TRBJ1-2
CASSQDRVYGYTF
>TRBV6-2/TRBV6-3|TRBJ1-5
CASSGGWHQPQHF
>TRBV6-6|TRBJ1-3
CASSGQSSGNTIYF
>TRBV5-4|TRBJ2-3
CASSTGQGPDTQYF
>TRBV4-1|TRBJ1-4
CASSRTGGEKLFF
>TRBV5-1|TRBJ2-5
CASTLGQGRGFGETQYF
>TRBV6-5|TRBJ2-2
CASSSHSTGGVGELFF
>TRBV7-3|TRBJ2-1
CASSFGLDGEQFF
>TRBV7-2|TRBJ2-2
CASSRDSPANTGELFF
>TRBV12-3/TRBV12-4|TRBJ1-4
CATQGGTNEKLFF